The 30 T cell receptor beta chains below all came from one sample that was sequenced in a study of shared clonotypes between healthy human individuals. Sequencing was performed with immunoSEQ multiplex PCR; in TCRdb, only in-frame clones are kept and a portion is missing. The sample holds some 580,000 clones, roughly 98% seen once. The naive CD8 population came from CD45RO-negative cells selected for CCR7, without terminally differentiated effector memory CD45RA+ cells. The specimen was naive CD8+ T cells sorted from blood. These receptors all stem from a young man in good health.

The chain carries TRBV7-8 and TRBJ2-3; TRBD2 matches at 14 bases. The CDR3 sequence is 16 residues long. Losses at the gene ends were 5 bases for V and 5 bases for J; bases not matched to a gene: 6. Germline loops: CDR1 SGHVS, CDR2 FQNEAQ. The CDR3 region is CASSLGLAGVRDTQYF. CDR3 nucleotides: TGTGCCAGCAGCCTGGGACTAGCGGGAGTTAGAGATACGCAGTATTTT.

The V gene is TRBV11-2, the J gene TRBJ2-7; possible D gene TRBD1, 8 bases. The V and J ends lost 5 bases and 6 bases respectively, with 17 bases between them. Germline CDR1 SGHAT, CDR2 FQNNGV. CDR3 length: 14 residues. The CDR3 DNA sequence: TGTGCCAGCAGCCCTAACAGGGGGGGGCGCGAGCAGTACTTC. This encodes CASSPNRGGREQYF. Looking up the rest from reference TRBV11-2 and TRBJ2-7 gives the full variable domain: EAGVAQSPRYKIIEKRQSVAFWCNPISGHATLYWYQQILGQGPKLLIQFQNNGVVDDSQLPKDRFSAERLKGVDSTLKIQPAKLEDSAVYLCASSPNRGGREQYFGPGTRLTVT.

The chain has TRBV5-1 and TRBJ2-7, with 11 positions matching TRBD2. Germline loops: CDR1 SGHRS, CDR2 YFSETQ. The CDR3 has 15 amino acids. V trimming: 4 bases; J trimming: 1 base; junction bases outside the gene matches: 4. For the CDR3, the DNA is TGCGCCAGCAGCAAAGGGACTAGCGGTTCCTACGAGCAGTACTTC. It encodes CASSKGTSGSYEQYF. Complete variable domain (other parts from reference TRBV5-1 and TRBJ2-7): KAGVTQTPRYLIKTRGQQVTLSCSPISGHRSVSWYQQTPGQGLQFLFEYFSETQRNKGNFPGRFSGRQFSNSRSEMNVSTLELGDSALYLCASSKGTSGSYEQYFGPGTRLTVT.

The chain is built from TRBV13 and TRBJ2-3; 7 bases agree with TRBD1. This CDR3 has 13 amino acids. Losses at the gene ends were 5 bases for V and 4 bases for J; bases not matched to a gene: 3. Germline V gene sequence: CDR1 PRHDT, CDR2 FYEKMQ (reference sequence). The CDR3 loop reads CASSRGTADTQYF. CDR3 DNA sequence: TGTGCCAGCAGCAGAGGGACAGCAGATACGCAGTATTTT.

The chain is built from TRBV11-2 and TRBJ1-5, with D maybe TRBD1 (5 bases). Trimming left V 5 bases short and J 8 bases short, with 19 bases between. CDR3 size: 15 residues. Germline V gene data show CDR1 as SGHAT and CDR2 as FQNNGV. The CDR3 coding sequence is TGTGCCAGCAGCAACCGCGGGACGGACCGTGAGCCCCAGCATTTT. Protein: CASSNRGTDREPQHF.

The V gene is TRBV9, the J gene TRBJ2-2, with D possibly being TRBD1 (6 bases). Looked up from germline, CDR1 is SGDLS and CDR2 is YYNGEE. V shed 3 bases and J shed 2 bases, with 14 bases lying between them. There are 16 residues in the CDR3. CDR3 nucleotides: TGTGCCAGCAGCGGCCGGGACACCCAAAACACCGGGGAGCTGTTTTTT. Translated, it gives CASSGRDTQNTGELFF.

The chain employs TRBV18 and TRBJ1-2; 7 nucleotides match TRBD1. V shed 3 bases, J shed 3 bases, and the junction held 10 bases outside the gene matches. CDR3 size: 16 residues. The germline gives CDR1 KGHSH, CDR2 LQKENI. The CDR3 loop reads CASSPIPGTEDYGYTF. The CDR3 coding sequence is TGTGCCAGCTCACCTATACCAGGGACAGAAGACTATGGCTACACCTTC.

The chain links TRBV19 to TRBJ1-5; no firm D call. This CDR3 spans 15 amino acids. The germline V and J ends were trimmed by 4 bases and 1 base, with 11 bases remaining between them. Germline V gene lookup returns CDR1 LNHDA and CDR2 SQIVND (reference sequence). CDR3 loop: CASSTTGMSNQPQHF. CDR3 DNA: TGTGCCAGTAGTACCACTGGAATGAGCAATCAGCCCCAGCATTTT. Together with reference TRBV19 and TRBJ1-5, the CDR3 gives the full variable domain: DGGITQSPKYLFRKEGQNVTLSCEQNLNHDAMYWYRQDPGQGLRLIYYSQIVNDFQKGDIAEGYSVSREKKESFPLTVTSAQKNPTAFYLCASSTTGMSNQPQHFGDGTRLSIL.

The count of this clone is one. The CDR3 loop is CASSLAAGSYNEQFF. The CDR3 DNA follows: TGTGCCAGCAGCCTTGCAGCGGGTTCCTACAATGAGCAGTTCTTC. The rearrangement uses TRBV13 and TRBJ2-1, with a possible D match to TRBD2 (6 bases). Germline V gene sequence: CDR1 PRHDT, CDR2 FYEKMQ (reference sequence). The CDR3 runs 15 residues. Trimming pared 5 bases from V and 1 base from J, leaving 12 bases between.

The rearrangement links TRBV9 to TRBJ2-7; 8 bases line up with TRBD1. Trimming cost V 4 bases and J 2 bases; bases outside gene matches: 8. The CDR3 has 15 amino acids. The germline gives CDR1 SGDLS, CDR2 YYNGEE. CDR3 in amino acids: CASSPSGGGTYEQYF. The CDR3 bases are TGTGCCAGCAGCCCCTCAGGGGGCGGTACCTACGAGCAGTACTTC.

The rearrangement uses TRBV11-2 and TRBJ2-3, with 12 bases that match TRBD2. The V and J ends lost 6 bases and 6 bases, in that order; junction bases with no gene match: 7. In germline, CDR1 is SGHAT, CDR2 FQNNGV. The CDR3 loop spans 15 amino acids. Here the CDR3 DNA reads TGTGCCAGCAGTTTGACTAGCGGGAGACCCGATACGCAGTATTTT. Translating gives CASSLTSGRPDTQYF.

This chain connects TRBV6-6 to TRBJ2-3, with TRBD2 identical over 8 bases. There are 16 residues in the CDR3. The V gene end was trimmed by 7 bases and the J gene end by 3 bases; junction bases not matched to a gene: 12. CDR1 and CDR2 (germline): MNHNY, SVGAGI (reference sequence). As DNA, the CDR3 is TGTGCCAGCACGCCGCTAGTTGGCGGGGGGACAGATACGCAGTATTTT. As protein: CASTPLVGGGTDTQYF.

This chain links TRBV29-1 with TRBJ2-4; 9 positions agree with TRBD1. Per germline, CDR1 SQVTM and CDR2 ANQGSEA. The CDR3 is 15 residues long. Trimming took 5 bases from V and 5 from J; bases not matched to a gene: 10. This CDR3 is CSVSGERQGENIQYF. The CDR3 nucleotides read TGCAGCGTTTCCGGGGAGAGACAGGGGGAAAACATTCAGTACTTC.

Written as DNA, the CDR3 is TGCGCCAGCAGCTCGACTAGCGGGAGAATCACAGATACGCAGTATTTT. Protein: CASSSTSGRITDTQYF. The rearrangement uses TRBV4-1 and TRBJ2-3, with 12 positions matching TRBD2. The V gene end was trimmed by 5 bases and the J gene end by 2 bases; junction bases not matched to a gene: 5. Per the germline V gene, CDR1 is MGHRA and CDR2 is YSYEKL. The CDR3 extends over 16 amino acids.

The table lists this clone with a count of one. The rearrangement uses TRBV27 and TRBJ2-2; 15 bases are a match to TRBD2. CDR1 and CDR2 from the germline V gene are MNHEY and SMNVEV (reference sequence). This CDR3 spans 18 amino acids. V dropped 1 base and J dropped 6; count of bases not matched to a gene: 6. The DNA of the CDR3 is TGTGCCAGCAGTTTATGGACTAGCGGGAGGGACGGGCCCGGGGAGCTGTTTTTT. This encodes CASSLWTSGRDGPGELFF.

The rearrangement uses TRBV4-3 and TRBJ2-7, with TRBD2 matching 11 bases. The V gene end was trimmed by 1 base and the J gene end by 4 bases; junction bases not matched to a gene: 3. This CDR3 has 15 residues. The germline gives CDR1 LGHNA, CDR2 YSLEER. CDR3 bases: TGCGCCAGCAGCCAAGTAATAGCGGGAGGGTACGAGCAGTACTTC. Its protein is CASSQVIAGGYEQYF.

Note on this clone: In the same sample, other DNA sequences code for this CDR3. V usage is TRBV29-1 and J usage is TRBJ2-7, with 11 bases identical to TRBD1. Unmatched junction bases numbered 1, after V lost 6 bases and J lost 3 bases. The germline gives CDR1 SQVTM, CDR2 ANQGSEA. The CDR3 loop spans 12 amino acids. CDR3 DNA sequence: TGCAGCGTGGGACAGGGGGGCTACGAGCAGTACTTC. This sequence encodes CSVGQGGYEQYF.

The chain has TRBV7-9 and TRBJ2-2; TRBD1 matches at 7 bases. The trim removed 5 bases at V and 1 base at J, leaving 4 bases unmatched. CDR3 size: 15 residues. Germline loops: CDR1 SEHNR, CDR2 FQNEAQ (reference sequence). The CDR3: CASSMTGMNTGELFF. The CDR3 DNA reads TGTGCCAGCAGCATGACAGGGATGAACACCGGGGAGCTGTTTTTT.

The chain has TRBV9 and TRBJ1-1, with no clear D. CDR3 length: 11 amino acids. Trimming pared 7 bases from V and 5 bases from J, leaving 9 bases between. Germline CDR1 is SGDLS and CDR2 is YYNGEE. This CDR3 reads CASVRGTEAFF. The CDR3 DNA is TGTGCCAGCGTGCGTGGGACTGAAGCTTTCTTT.

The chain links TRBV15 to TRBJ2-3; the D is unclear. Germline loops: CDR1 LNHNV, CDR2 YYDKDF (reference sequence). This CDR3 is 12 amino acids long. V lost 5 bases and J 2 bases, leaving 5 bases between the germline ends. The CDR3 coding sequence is TGTGCCACCAGCCCTGTCACAGATACGCAGTATTTT. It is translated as CATSPVTDTQYF.

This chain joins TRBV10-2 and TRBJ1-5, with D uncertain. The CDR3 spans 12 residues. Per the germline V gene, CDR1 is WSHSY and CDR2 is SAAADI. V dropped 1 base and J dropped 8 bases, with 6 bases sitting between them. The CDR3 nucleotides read TGCGCCAGCAGTGAGTACGGTAAGCCCCAGCATTTT. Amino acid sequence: CASSEYGKPQHF.

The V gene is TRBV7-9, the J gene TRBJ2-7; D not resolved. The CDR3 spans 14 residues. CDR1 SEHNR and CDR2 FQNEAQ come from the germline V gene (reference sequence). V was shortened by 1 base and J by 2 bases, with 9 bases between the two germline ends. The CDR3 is CASSLGLVPYEQYF. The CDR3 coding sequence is TGTGCCAGCAGCTTAGGGCTAGTTCCCTACGAGCAGTACTTC.

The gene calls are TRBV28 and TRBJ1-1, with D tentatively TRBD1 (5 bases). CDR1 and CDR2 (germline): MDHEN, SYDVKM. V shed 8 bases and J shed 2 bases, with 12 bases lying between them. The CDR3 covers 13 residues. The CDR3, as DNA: TGTGCCAGCGACCGGGGCCTTAACACTGAAGCTTTCTTT. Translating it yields CASDRGLNTEAFF.

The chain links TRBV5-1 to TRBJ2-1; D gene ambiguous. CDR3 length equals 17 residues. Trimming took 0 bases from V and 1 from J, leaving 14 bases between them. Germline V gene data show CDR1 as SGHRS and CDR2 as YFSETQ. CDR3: CASSLVENSLSYNEQFF. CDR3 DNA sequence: TGCGCCAGCAGCTTGGTAGAAAATAGCTTGTCCTACAATGAGCAGTTCTTC.

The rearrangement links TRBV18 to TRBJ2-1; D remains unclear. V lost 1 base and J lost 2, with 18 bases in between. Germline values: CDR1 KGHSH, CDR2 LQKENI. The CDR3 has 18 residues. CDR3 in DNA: TGTGCCAGCTCACCACGGCGTGTGGCTGACCCGACCTACAATGAGCAGTTCTTC. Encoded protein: CASSPRRVADPTYNEQFF.

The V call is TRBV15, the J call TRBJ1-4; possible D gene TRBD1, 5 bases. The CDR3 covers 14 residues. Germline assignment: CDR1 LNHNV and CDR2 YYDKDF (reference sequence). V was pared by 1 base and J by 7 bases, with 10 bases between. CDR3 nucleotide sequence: TGTGCCACCAGCAGAGGGTCAGGGTTTGAAAAACTGTTTTTT. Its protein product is CATSRGSGFEKLFF.

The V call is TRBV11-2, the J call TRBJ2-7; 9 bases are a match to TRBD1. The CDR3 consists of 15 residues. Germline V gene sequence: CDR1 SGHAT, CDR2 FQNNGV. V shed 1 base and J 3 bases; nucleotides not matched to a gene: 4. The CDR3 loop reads CASSLGGGQGYEQYF. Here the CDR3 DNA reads TGTGCCAGCAGCTTAGGTGGGGGACAGGGCTACGAGCAGTACTTC. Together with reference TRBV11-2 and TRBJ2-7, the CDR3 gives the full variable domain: EAGVAQSPRYKIIEKRQSVAFWCNPISGHATLYWYQQILGQGPKLLIQFQNNGVVDDSQLPKDRFSAERLKGVDSTLKIQPAKLEDSAVYLCASSLGGGQGYEQYFGPGTRLTVT.

CDR3 DNA sequence: TGTGCCAGCAGCTTAGGTCCCCGACACCGGCGGTCTGGAAACACCATATATTTT. This gives the protein CASSLGPRHRRSGNTIYF. The gene calls are TRBV11-2 and TRBJ1-3; D not resolved. Per the germline V gene, CDR1 is SGHAT and CDR2 is FQNNGV. The CDR3 covers 18 residues. Trimming took off 1 base at V and 1 base at J, with 17 bases between the two ends.

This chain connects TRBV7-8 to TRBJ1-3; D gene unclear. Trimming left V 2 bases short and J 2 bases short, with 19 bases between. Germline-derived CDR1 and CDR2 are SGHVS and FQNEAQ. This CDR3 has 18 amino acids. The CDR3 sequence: CASSLWGGGRGAGNTIYF. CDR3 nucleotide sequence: TGTGCCAGCAGCTTATGGGGTGGCGGCCGTGGGGCTGGAAACACCATATATTTT.

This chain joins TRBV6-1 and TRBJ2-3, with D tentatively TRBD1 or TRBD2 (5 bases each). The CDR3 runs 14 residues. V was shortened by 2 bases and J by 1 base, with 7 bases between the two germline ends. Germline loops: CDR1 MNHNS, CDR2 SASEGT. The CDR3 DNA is TGTGCCAGCAGTGAAAGGGGAGGCACAGATACGCAGTATTTT. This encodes CASSERGGTDTQYF.